Presented here are 16 T cell receptor beta chains from one specimen sequenced in a study of neurological immune-mediated disorders. From the 5' RACE reads, TCRdb called clonotypes with MiXCR, one entry per CDR3 protein. Of more than 15,000 distinct CDR3 sequences in the sample, approximately 15% were seen once. The specimen was PBMCs. Receptors were obtained from a man aged 60 to 69 with HTLV-1-associated myelopathy (HAM/TSP).

This clonotype was detected ten times or more. V is TRBV10-3 and J is TRBJ1-1, with a weak D call TRBD1 (6 bases). V was clipped by 4 bases and J by 3 bases, with 9 bases between them. Germline values: CDR1 ENHRY, CDR2 SYGVKD. The CDR3 runs to 13 residues. DNA of the CDR3: TGTGCCATCAGTGGAGGGGGGGACACTGAAGCTTTCTTT. It is translated as CAISGGGDTEAFF.

In its sample, this clonotype was seen many times. The chain joins TRBV6-1 to TRBJ2-2; TRBD1 might be the D (6 bases). This CDR3 has 14 residues. V was cut by 3 bases and J by 6 bases, with 11 bases left in between. The germline CDR1 and CDR2 sequences are MNHNS and SASEGT. This chain's CDR3 is CASSDTGKAGELFF. The CDR3, as DNA: TGTGCCAGCAGTGATACAGGGAAGGCCGGGGAGCTGTTTTTT.

This clonotype was recorded at least ten times. The chain uses TRBV7-3 and TRBJ2-1, with a tentative D call TRBD1 (6 bases). Germline loops: CDR1 SGHTA, CDR2 FQGTGA. The CDR3 consists of 14 residues. Trimming pared 4 bases from V and 4 bases from J, leaving 11 bases between. The CDR3 loop reads CASSSGQTYNEQFF. In nucleotides, the CDR3 is TGTGCCAGCAGCTCCGGACAGACTTACAATGAGCAGTTCTTC.

This clonotype was found many times. The V call is TRBV12-3 or TRBV12-4, the J call TRBJ1-4; tentatively, D is TRBD1 (5 bases). The length of the CDR3 is 13 residues. With 6 bases removed from V and 7 bases from J, the gap between germline ends came to 12 bases. The CDR3: CASRREGSEKLFF. The CDR3 DNA is TGTGCCAGCAGGAGGGAGGGGAGTGAAAAACTGTTTTTT.

The rearrangement joins TRBV7-2 to TRBJ1-2; D is unclear. V dropped 1 base and J dropped 7 bases, with 10 bases sitting between them. The germline V gene encodes CDR1 SGHTA and CDR2 FQGNSA. The CDR3 sequence is 13 residues long. CDR3 DNA sequence: TGTGCCAGCAGCTTAGAGTCGGTGGGTGGCTACACCTTC. The encoded protein is CASSLESVGGYTF.

This clonotype came up many times. This chain uses TRBV12-3 or TRBV12-4 with TRBJ2-5; 8 bases line up with TRBD1. The CDR3 length is 14 residues. Trimming took 4 bases from V and 5 from J; bases not matched to a gene: 6. The CDR3 bases are TGTGCCAGCAGTTCATCAGGGGGCTCGGAGACCCAGTACTTC. Protein product: CASSSSGGSETQYF.

This clonotype appeared many times. The V gene is TRBV6-1, the J gene TRBJ1-6; D might be TRBD1 (6 bases). Trimming pared 1 base from V and 17 bases from J, leaving 21 bases between. CDR3 length: 15 amino acids. Germline CDR1 and CDR2: MNHNS and SASEGT. The CDR3 bases are TGTGCCAGCAGTGAAGTGGGGGGGCCCAACCTGGCATTCCACTTT. Translation: CASSEVGGPNLAFHF.

In its sample, this clonotype was seen many times. This sequence joins TRBV5-1 and TRBJ2-3; the match to TRBD2 covers 11 bases. Germline values: CDR1 SGHRS, CDR2 YFSETQ. This CDR3 spans 15 amino acids. Unmatched junction bases numbered 8, after V lost 4 bases and J lost 7 bases. For the CDR3, the DNA is TGCGCCAGCAGCCATAGCGGGGGGGCCGCAAATACGCAGTATTTT. Its translation: CASSHSGGAANTQYF.

The chain joins TRBV9 to TRBJ1-3; D gene uncertain. The CDR3 has 14 amino acids. CDR1 and CDR2 from the germline V gene are SGDLS and YYNGEE. V was pared by 3 bases and J by 4 bases, with 11 bases between. The CDR3 DNA is TGTGCCAGCAGCGCGAATGATCGCGGAAACACCATATATTTT. This sequence encodes CASSANDRGNTIYF.

This clonotype occurred many times. The chain is built from TRBV5-1 and TRBJ2-2, with D perhaps matching TRBD1 (6 bases). Deletions cut 1 base from V and 4 bases from J, with 11 bases between. The CDR3 consists of 15 residues. Germline CDR1 and CDR2: SGHRS and YFSETQ. Here the CDR3 reads CASSLYPGATGELFF. The DNA of the CDR3 is TGCGCCAGCAGCTTGTATCCAGGGGCCACCGGGGAGCTGTTTTTT.

The chain combines TRBV5-1 with TRBJ1-3; D remains unclear. The germline V gene has CDR1 SGHRS and CDR2 YFSETQ. Trimming removed 4 bases from V and 1 base from J, with 12 bases in between. CDR3 length: 15 amino acids. The CDR3 protein is CASSSNDTSGNTIYF. The CDR3 region has the DNA TGCGCCAGCAGCAGTAATGATACTTCTGGAAACACCATATATTTT.

This clonotype was picked up many times. This chain links TRBV10-2 with TRBJ1-2; 7 bases are a match to TRBD1. Germline CDR1 WSHSY, CDR2 SAAADI. This CDR3 is built from 14 residues. Trimming removed 8 bases from V and 2 bases from J; junction bases left unmatched: 8. This CDR3 reads CASQRDSENYGYTF. The CDR3 DNA follows: TGCGCCAGCCAAAGGGACAGTGAGAACTATGGCTACACCTTC.

The gene calls are TRBV20-1 and TRBJ2-3; tentative D call: TRBD2 (6 bases). The CDR3 sequence is 15 residues long. V lost 4 bases, J lost 6 bases, and 20 bases lay in between. Looked up from germline, CDR1 is DFQATT and CDR2 is SNEGSKA (reference sequence). In DNA form, the CDR3 reads TGCAGTGCTAACATCTATGCTGGGGCGGGGGATACGCAGTATTTT. The encoded protein is CSANIYAGAGDTQYF.

This clonotype was counted at least ten times. This chain uses TRBV10-3 with TRBJ2-7, with 8 bases aligning to TRBD1. This CDR3 is 16 amino acids long. In germline, CDR1 is ENHRY, CDR2 SYGVKD. V was clipped by 8 bases and J by 7 bases; unmatched bases: 19. The CDR3 is CAIAETGVSLSWEQYF. In DNA, the CDR3 is TGTGCCATCGCGGAGACAGGGGTTTCTCTCTCCTGGGAGCAGTACTTC.

This clonotype was detected ten times or more. This chain uses TRBV5-8 with TRBJ1-2; 8 bases map to TRBD1. The CDR3 has 16 residues. The germline V gene encodes CDR1 SGHTS and CDR2 YDEGEE. The V segment lost 0 bases and the J segment 4 bases; nucleotides outside the gene matches: 8. This CDR3 reads CASSLGGTGGRYGYTF. In nucleotides, the CDR3 is TGTGCCAGCAGCTTGGGAGGGACAGGCGGACGCTATGGCTACACCTTC. Full variable domain (missing parts from reference TRBV5-8 and TRBJ1-2): EAGVTQSPTHLIKTRGQQATLRCSPISGHTSVYWYQQALGLGLQFLLWYDEGEERNRGNFPPRFSGRQFPNYSSELNVNALELEDSALYLCASSLGGTGGRYGYTFGSGTRLTVV.

As concerns this clonotype: This may come from a read error, since a much larger clone is one base off. The chain employs TRBV18 and TRBJ1-1; tentative D call: TRBD1 (5 bases). CDR1 is KGHSH, CDR2 LQKENI, per germline. The CDR3 extends over 17 amino acids. CDR3 sequence: CSSSPPPGTGTNTEAFF. The CDR3, as DNA: TGTTCCAGCTCACCTCCTCCCGGGACGGGGACGAACACTGAAGCTTTCTTT.